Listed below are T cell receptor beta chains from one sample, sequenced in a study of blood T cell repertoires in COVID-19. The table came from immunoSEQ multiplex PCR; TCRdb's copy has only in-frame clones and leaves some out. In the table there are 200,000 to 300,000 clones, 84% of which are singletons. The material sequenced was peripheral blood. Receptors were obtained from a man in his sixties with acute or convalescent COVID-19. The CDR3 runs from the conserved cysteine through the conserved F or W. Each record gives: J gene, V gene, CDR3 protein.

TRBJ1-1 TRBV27 CASSQVWGTEEAFF
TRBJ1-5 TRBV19 CASSIARTGAQPQHF
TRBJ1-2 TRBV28 CASSLPGTGGLYYGYTF
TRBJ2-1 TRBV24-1 CATSEVQGLPYNEQFF
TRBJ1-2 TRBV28 CASSLRQSAIGDTF
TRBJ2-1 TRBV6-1 CASSEGTSGGAYGEQFF
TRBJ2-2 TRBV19 CASSILGATLPGELFF
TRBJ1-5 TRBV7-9 CASSHSQGNQPQHF
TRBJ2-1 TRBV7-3 CASSLGLAGDEQFF
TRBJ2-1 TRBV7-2 CASSSRQAYNEQFF
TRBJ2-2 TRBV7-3 CASSRTGELFF
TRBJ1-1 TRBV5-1 CASSLQGGGAEAFF
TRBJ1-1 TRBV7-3 CASSLQMNTEAFF
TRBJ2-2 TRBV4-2 CASSQALASDTGELFF
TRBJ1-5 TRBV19 CASSTHGTGNQPQHF
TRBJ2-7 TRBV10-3 CAISGPTTSGSYEQYF
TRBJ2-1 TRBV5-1 CASSSFGTGSHNEQFF
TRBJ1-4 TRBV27 CASSLSLGRRSNEKLFF
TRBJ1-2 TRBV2 CASRSQGGNYGYTF
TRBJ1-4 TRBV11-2 CASSSGQTTNEKLFF
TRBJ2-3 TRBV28 CASSFPLGAADTQYF
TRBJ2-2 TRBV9 CASSVHRGVTGELFF
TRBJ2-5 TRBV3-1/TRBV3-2 CASSHELAVLQETQYF
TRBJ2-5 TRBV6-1 CASSEVSSGSRETQYF
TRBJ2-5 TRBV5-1 CASSSSETQYF
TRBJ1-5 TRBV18 CASSTGENQPQHF
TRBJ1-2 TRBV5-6 CASSLAWGAGDGYTF
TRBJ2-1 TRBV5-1 CASSLAHPGEQFF
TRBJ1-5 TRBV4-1 CASSQGFRRNQPQHF
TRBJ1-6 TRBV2 CASSATESSYNSPLHF
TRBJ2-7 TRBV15 CATSSGGQGSVGEQYF
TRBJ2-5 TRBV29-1 CSARLAYQETQYF
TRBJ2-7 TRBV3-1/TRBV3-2 CASSLGTSGGVEQYF
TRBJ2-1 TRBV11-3 CASSSSGSSYNEQFF
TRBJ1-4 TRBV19 CASTPLTGGMNEKLFF
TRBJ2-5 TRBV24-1 CATAAGGQETQYF
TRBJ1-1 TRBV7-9 CASSLIGGTEAFF
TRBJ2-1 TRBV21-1 CASSNLGVTSGRAYRDNEQFF
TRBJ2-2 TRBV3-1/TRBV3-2 CASSHGTGELFF
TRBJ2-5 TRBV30 CAWSVLWGPGETQYF
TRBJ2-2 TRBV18 CASSPVHGELFF
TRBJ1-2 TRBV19 CASTPISTVNYGYTF